This TCR beta chain was documented in a study of T-cell reconstitution after alpha-beta-depleted transplantation in children. A TCRbeta library incorporating unique molecular identifiers was prepared. TCRdb fed the PCR reads into MiXCR, producing one record per CDR3 protein. Among 200,000 to 300,000 distinct CDR3 sequences listed, about 25% were seen once. About this clonotype: No antigen is known for it.

Study-level points and caveats: At the one-year point after transplant, T-cell counts and TCRbeta diversity were found to come mostly from T cells that had been newly produced. The origin of alpha-beta T cells about two months after transplant was reportedly several hundred expanded graft clones. Day-60 TCRbeta diversity that was high in some patients was derived from surviving recipient T cells and thymic progenitors.

This CDR3 has 14 residues. CDR1 is MDHEN, CDR2 SYDVKM, per germline. V trimming: 3 bases; J trimming: 6 bases; junction bases outside the gene matches: 8. The rearrangement links TRBV28 to TRBJ2-7; 7 positions match TRBD2. The sequenced sample was PBMCs, obtained before TCRalphabeta/CD19-depleted stem cell transplant. The TCR was taken from a girl aged 2-9 years with Fanconi anemia, due to receive a stem cell transplant. The CDR3 region has the DNA TGTGCCAGCAGTTTCGCGGGGGTTTGGCTCGAGCAGTACTTC. As protein: CASSFAGVWLEQYF.